This T cell receptor beta chain was observed in a study of OX40 agonist ivuxolimab in advanced cancers. Study details: Hepatocellular carcinoma, melanoma, renal cell or head and neck cancer affected the dose-escalation patients. Partial responses were achieved by three patients: one hepatocellular carcinoma, two cutaneous melanoma. Study-wide results and limits: Among the lowest peripheral clonal expansion occurred in 0.1-3.0 mg/kg partial responders.

A single count supports this clone. Its antigen is currently unknown. Method: immunoSEQ multiplex PCR; TCRdb's copy keeps in-frame clones and lacks some. The table includes around 100,000 clones, approximately 90% detected once. The CDR3 is 15 residues long. The V end lost 5 bases, the J end lost 4 bases, and 17 bases lay between the germline ends. Germline CDR1 and CDR2: MNHNS and SASEGT. The source of this sequence is an adult with an advanced solid tumor such as melanoma, head and neck, liver or kidney cancer. The chain carries TRBV6-1 and TRBJ1-2, with D possibly matching TRBD1 (5 bases). This sample comprised CD4+ or CD8+ T cells sorted from blood, obtained in a trial of the OX40 agonist ivuxolimab. The CDR3 loop is CASSLQTGGPYGYTF. The CDR3 coding sequence is TGTGCCAGCAGTCTCCAGACGGGGGGTCCCTATGGCTACACCTTC.